This entry lists 5 T cell receptor beta chains sequenced from one sample in a study of blood T cell repertoires in COVID-19. TCRdb's copy holds only in-frame clones and misses some; the assay was immunoSEQ multiplex PCR. In the table there are tens of thousands of clones, around 69% of which are singletons. The specimen sequenced was peripheral blood. The receptors here all came from a man between 65 and 79 years old with active or convalescent COVID-19.

The rearrangement uses TRBV3-1 (or the pseudogene TRBV3-2) and TRBJ2-1; TRBD1 is a possible D gene (6 bases). This CDR3 has 12 residues. The V end was cut by 4 bases, the J end by 7 bases, with 8 bases between. Germline loops: CDR1 LGHDT, CDR2 YNNKEL (reference sequence). CDR3 coding DNA: TGTGCCAGCAGCCGGACAGTAAATGAGCAGTTCTTC. Translation: CASSRTVNEQFF.

This sequence joins TRBV5-1 and TRBJ1-2; a possible D gene is TRBD1 (6 bases). Trimming took off 3 bases at V and 6 bases at J, with 18 bases between the two ends. CDR1 and CDR2 from the germline V gene are SGHRS and YFSETQ. The CDR3 totals 15 residues. In nucleotides, the CDR3 is TGCGCCAGCAGCTCAAGGGAGGGGGGATTGGATGGCTACACCTTC. It translates to CASSSREGGLDGYTF.

This clone showed up just once. This chain uses TRBV28 with TRBJ2-2; no clear D. The CDR3 contains 12 residues. Germline CDR1 and CDR2: MDHEN and SYDVKM. Trimming left V 5 bases short and J 3 bases short, with 4 bases between. CDR3 sequence: CASSPYTGELFF. The CDR3 DNA is TGTGCCAGCAGTCCCTACACCGGGGAGCTGTTTTTT.

On this clone itself: One end of the junction varies from germline; a read error may be responsible. The chain carries TRBV3-1 (or the pseudogene TRBV3-2) and TRBJ1-1; TRBD1 matches at 7 bases. CDR1 is LGHDT and CDR2 is YNNKEL in the germline V gene (reference sequence). This CDR3 comprises 13 residues. CDR3 residues: CASRHRGNTEAFF. The CDR3 nucleotides are TGTGCCAGCCGCCACAGGGGGAACACTGAAGCTTTCTTT.

The V call is TRBV5-1, the J call TRBJ2-5, with D possibly matching TRBD1 (5 bases). The CDR3 covers 15 residues. Looked up from germline, CDR1 is SGHRS and CDR2 is YFSETQ. V lost 5 bases and J 1 base, leaving 15 bases between the germline ends. CDR3 sequence (DNA): TGCGCCAGCAGTAATCAGGGATCGGTCCAAGAGACCCAGTACTTC. Translation: CASSNQGSVQETQYF.